The clone carrying this T cell receptor (beta chain) came up once. These data come from a study of blood T cell repertoires in COVID-19. In the study overall: Samples taken during acute and convalescent COVID-19 were collected in the United States, Italy and Spain.

Seattle participants joined during active infection and were tracked over time. This CDR3 is 18 amino acids long. Per the germline V gene, CDR1 is SGHRS and CDR2 is YFSETQ. Germline trimming cut 4 bases from V and 2 bases from J; bases unmatched to any gene: 12. Sequenced by immunoSEQ multiplex PCR; TCRdb stores in-frame clones only, minus some. This table holds over 200,000 clones, about 83% found once. Sequenced input: peripheral blood. The rearrangement links TRBV5-1 to TRBJ2-5, with 12 bases aligning to TRBD2. This clonotype was sampled from a woman in her 30s with COVID-19, enrolled during active disease. The CDR3 coding sequence is TGCGCCAGCAGCCCGACCCCTACGACTAGCGGGGGACAAGAGACCCAGTACTTC. Amino acid sequence: CASSPTPTTSGGQETQYF.